This TCR beta chain comes out of a study of cytomegalovirus exposure and HLA in healthy donors listed by TCRdb under 2017. Context from the whole study: The roughly 670 repertoires of the first cohort and the approximately 130 validation repertoires were produced on the same platform, according to a later analysis. The aim of the study was to test whether cataloging public T cell receptors could identify signatures of past pathogen exposure. Along with the approximately 650-subject first cohort, a separate validation cohort of 120 different subjects was used. High-throughput TCR immunosequencing, statistical association of individual TCRs with disease status, and machine learning were combined to predict cytomegalovirus infection status.

Separate from the approximately 670-subject first cohort, the validation cohort of 95 to 150 subjects was the group to which the donors belonged. Receptor libraries were prepared by the immunoSEQ multiplex PCR assay. As for how the authors treated the data: A statistical classification framework was built for diagnosing cytomegalovirus status from the catalog of TCR beta chain sequences. TCRdb re-hosts the immuneACCESS table, in-frame sequences only. Its copies lack some clones; in the studies checked, an unresolved V gene accounts for under half of them, and the cause for the rest is not known. The V and J calls and clone size were taken over from that table, and D and trimming were inferred from the DNA. The sample profile shows around 130,000 clones; over 75% of them were found once. The ten biggest clones cover approximately 2% of the sample. From the cysteine up to the phenylalanine, the CDR3 has a length of 13 residues. The retained sequence is limited to the CDR3, 39 bases, with the frame set at the first base. Compared with germline, V lacks 3 bases and J lacks 9 bases; bases without a gene match: 6. As encoded in the germline V gene, CDR1 is SGHRS while CDR2 is YFSETQ.

General findings and caveats noted by the study authors: All 120 repertoires were used to score co-occurrence in the validation cohort in a later analysis, because that analysis had no HLA typing for the cohort. In vitro tests confirmed that a few of the cytomegalovirus-associated TCR beta chains recognize cytomegalovirus antigens. The study gave a list of under 200 TCR beta chains associated with cytomegalovirus. While some public TCRs were present in many individuals, most TCR sequences turned up only very rarely across donors. It was suggested by the authors that the approach could potentially be generalized to other disease states and immunological phenotypes. In both the original and validation cohorts, the classifier was reported to diagnose cytomegalovirus status with high specificity and sensitivity. In a later analysis, TCRs clustered in the first cohort were found to also tend to co-occur in the roughly 120 validation repertoires, with about 93% of cluster scores above 0.

Remarks on this clone: The clone's antigen remains unknown. No per-base quality is available; no much larger clone lies one base away.

The sample was PBMCs. The chain links TRBV5-1 with TRBJ2-1; 7 bases in the junction line up with TRBD1. The clonotype comes from a woman in her 30s in good health and CMV-seronegative. The DNA sequence is as follows: TGCGCCAGCAGCTCGCAGGGGGATGGTGAGCAGTTCTTC. This encodes CASSSQGDGEQFF.